This TCR beta chain emerged from a study of control samples from healthy donors and cancer patients. The table came from immunoSEQ multiplex PCR; TCRdb's copy has only in-frame clones and leaves some out. The data contain 100,000 to 150,000 clones, just under 90% of them singletons. Germline loops: CDR1 SGHDT, CDR2 YYEEEE. The CDR3 spans 13 residues. Trimming stripped 6 bases from V and 3 bases from J, with 13 bases between. The sample taken for sequencing was blood. The receptor comes from a man aged 30 to 39 in good health. The V and J genes are TRBV5-6 and TRBJ2-7; no clear D gene. The CDR3 coding sequence is TGTGCCAGCATAAATTCCCTAGGCTACGAGCAGTACGTC. It encodes CASINSLGYEQYV.